This TCR beta chain was observed in a study of blood T cell repertoires in COVID-19. Looking at the study overall: Spain, Italy and the United States supplied samples that represented acute and convalescent COVID-19. Nucleic acid was either cDNA or gDNA, and it came from T cells, B-cell-depleted T cells, or PBMCs.

How the authors handled the data: Researchers report that nucleated cell counts were estimated from reference gene primer amplification. The repertoire was sequenced with immunoSEQ multiplex PCR; TCRdb's copy has only in-frame clones and lacks some. V, J and clone size reflect that table, while D and trimming were determined from the DNA. The repertoire holds a few hundred thousand clones, with around 89% as singletons. Trimming pared 7 bases from V and 2 bases from J, leaving 9 bases between. This CDR3 region has 12 residues. Per germline, CDR1 SGHRS and CDR2 YFSETQ. Recruited during active infection, patients (from Seattle) were subsequently followed longitudinally.

This chain uses TRBV5-1 with TRBJ1-2; D not resolved. The clonotype originates from a woman aged 55-69 years with COVID-19, enrolled during active disease. Sequenced: peripheral blood. The chain's CDR3 is CASWGGNYGYTF. DNA of the CDR3: TGCGCCAGCTGGGGAGGAAACTATGGCTACACCTTC.